This paragraph reports one TCR beta chain. The antigen is unknown. This specimen comes from a study of T-cell reconstitution after alpha-beta-depleted transplantation in children. The study, taken as a whole, reports: About two months after transplant, alpha-beta T cells reportedly came from several hundred expanded graft clones. Newly made T cells mostly supplied T-cell counts and diversity one year after transplant. After transplant, high TCRbeta diversity at day 60 in some patients arose from surviving recipient T cells and thymic progenitors.

Preparation of the TCRbeta library was carried out with unique molecular identifiers. TCRdb processed the PCR reads anew with MiXCR; each CDR3 protein has one entry. The sample lists about 240,000 distinct CDR3 sequences; under 30% were seen once. CDR3 length: 15 amino acids. Trimming removed 6 bases at V and 1 base at J, with 15 bases between. From germline, CDR1 is MDHEN and CDR2 SYDVKM. This chain links TRBV28 with TRBJ1-1; possible D gene TRBD1, 5 bases. The sequence came from a girl aged 2 to 9 with Fanconi anemia, due to receive a stem cell transplant. The input for sequencing was PBMCs, taken before TCRalphabeta/CD19-depleted stem cell transplant. CDR3 in DNA: TGTGCCAGCAGCAAATCCAACAGGCGGAACACTGAAGCTTTCTTT. Translation: CASSKSNRRNTEAFF.